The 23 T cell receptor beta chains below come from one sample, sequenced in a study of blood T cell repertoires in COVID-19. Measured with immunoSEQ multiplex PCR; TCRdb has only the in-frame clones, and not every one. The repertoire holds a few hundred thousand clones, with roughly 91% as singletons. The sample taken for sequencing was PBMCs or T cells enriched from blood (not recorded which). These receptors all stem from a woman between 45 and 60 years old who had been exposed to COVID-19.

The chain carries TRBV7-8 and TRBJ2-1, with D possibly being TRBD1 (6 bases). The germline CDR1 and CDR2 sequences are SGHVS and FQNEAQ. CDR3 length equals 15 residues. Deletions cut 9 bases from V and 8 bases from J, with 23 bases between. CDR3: CARLDRPPLIYEQFF. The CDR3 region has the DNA TGTGCCAGGCTGGACAGACCCCCTCTTATTTATGAGCAGTTCTTC. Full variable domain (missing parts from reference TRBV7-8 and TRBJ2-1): GAGVSQSPRYKVAKRGQDVALRCDPISGHVSLFWYQQALGQGPEFLTYFQNEAQLDKSGLPSDRFFAERPEGSVSTLKIQRTQQEDSAVYLCARLDRPPLIYEQFFGPGTRLTVL.

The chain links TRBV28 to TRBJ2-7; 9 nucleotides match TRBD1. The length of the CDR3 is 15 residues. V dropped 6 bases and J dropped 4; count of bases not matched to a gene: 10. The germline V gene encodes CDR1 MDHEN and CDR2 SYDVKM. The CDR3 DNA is TGTGCCAGCAGCTATAAGACAGGGGGAGATTACGAGCAGTACTTC. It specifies CASSYKTGGDYEQYF. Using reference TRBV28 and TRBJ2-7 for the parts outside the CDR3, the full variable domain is DVKVTQSSRYLVKRTGEKVFLECVQDMDHENMFWYRQDPGLGLRLIYFSYDVKMKEKGDIPEGYSVSREKKERFSLILESASTNQTSMYLCASSYKTGGDYEQYFGPGTRLTVT.

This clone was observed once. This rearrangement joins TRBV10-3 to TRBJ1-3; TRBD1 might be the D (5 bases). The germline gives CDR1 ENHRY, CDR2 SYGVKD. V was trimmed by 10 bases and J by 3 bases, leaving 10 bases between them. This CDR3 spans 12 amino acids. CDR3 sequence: CATTGVGNTIYF. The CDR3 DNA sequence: TGTGCCACCACAGGCGTTGGAAACACCATATATTTT.

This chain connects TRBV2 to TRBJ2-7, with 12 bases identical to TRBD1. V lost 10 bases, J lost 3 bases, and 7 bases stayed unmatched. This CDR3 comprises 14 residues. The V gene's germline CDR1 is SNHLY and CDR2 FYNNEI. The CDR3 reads CAISGTGGVYEQYF. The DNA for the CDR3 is TGTGCCATCTCCGGGACAGGGGGCGTCTACGAGCAGTACTTC.

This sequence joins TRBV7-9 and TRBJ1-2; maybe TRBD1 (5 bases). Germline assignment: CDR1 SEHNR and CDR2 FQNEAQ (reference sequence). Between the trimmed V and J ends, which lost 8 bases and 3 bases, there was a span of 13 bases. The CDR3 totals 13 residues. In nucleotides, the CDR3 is TGTGCCAGCTCCTTTGGGGCGGACTATGGCTACACCTTC. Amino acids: CASSFGADYGYTF.

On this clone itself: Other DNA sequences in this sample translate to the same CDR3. CDR3 sequence (DNA): TGTGCCAGTAGTCTTCCGGGGGTCCAAGAGACCCAGTACTTC. Translation gives CASSLPGVQETQYF. The chain combines TRBV19 with TRBJ2-5; possible D gene TRBD2, 6 bases. This CDR3 is 14 amino acids long. CDR1 and CDR2 from the germline V gene are LNHDA and SQIVND (reference sequence). V gave up 5 bases and J gave up 1 base, with 11 bases separating them. Together with reference TRBV19 and TRBJ2-5, the CDR3 gives the full variable domain: DGGITQSPKYLFRKEGQNVTLSCEQNLNHDAMYWYRQDPGQGLRLIYYSQIVNDFQKGDIAEGYSVSREKKESFPLTVTSAQKNPTAFYLCASSLPGVQETQYFGPGTRLLVL.

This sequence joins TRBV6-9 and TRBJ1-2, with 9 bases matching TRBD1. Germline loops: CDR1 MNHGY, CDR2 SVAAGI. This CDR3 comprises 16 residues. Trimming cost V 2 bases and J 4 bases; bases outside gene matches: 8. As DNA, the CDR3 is TGTGCCAGCAGTTATCCCTTCTCGGACAGGGGCTATGGCTACACCTTC. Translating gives CASSYPFSDRGYGYTF.

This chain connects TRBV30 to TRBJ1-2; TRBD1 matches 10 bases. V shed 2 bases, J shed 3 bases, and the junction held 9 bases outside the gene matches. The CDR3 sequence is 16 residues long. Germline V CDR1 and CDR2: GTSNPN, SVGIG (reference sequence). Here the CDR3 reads CAWSPTRQGADYGYTF. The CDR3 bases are TGTGCCTGGAGTCCGACCCGACAGGGGGCGGACTATGGCTACACCTTC.

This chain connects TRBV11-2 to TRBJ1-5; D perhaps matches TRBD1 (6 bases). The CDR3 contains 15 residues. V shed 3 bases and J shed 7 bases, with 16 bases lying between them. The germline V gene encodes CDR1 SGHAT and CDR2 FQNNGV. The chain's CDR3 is CASSLFDTGSQPQHF. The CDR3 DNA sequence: TGTGCCAGCAGCTTGTTTGATACAGGGTCCCAGCCCCAGCATTTT. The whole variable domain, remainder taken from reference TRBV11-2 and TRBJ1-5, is EAGVAQSPRYKIIEKRQSVAFWCNPISGHATLYWYQQILGQGPKLLIQFQNNGVVDDSQLPKDRFSAERLKGVDSTLKIQPAKLEDSAVYLCASSLFDTGSQPQHFGDGTRLSIL.

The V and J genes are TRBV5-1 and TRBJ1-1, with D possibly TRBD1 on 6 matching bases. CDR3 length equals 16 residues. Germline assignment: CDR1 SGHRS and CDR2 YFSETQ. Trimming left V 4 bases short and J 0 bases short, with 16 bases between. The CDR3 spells CASSLGAVRMNTEAFF. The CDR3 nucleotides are TGCGCCAGCAGCCTGGGGGCCGTGAGAATGAACACTGAAGCTTTCTTT.

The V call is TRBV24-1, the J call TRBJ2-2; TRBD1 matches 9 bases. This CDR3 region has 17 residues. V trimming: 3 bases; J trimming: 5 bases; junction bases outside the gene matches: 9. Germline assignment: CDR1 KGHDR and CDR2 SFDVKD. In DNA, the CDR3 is TGTGCCACCAGTGATCTGGACAGGGGTAAGCGGACCGGGGAGCTGTTTTTT. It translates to CATSDLDRGKRTGELFF.

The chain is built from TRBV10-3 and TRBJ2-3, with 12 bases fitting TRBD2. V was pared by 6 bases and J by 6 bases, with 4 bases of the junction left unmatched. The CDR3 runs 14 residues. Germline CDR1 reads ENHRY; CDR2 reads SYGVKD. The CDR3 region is CAISEGTSGDTQYF. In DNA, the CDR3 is TGTGCCATCAGCGAGGGGACTAGCGGGGATACGCAGTATTTT.

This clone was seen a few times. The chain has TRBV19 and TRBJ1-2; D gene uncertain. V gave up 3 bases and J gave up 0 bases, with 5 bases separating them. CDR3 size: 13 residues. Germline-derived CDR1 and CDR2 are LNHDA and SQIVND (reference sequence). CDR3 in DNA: TGTGCCAGTAGTATCCAGGCTAACTATGGCTACACCTTC. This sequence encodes CASSIQANYGYTF.

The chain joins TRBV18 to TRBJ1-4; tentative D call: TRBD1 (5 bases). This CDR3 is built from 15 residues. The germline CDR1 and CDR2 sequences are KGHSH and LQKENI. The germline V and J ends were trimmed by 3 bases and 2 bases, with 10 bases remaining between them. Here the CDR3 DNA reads TGTGCCAGCTCACCCTCAGGGTTTACTAATGAAAAACTGTTTTTT. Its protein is CASSPSGFTNEKLFF.

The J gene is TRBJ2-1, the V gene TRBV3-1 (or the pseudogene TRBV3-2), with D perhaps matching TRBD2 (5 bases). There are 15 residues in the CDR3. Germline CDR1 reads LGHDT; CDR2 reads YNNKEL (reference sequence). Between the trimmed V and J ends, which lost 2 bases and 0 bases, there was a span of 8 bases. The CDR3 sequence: CASSQTGSSYNEQFF. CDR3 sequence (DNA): TGTGCCAGCAGCCAAACGGGAAGCTCCTACAATGAGCAGTTCTTC.

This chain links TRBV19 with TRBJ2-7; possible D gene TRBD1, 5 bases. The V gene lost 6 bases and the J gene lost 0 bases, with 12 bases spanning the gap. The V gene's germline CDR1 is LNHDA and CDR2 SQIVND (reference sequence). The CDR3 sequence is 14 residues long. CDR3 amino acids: CASRDSSNSYEQYF. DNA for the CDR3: TGTGCCAGTAGAGACAGCTCCAACTCCTACGAGCAGTACTTC.

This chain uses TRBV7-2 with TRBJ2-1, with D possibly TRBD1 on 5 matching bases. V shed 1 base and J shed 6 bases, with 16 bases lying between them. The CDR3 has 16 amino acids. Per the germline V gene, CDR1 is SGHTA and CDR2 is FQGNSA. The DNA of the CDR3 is TGTGCCAGCAGCTTAGTTTTATGGGGCTCTAGCAATGAGCAGTTCTTC. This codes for CASSLVLWGSSNEQFF.

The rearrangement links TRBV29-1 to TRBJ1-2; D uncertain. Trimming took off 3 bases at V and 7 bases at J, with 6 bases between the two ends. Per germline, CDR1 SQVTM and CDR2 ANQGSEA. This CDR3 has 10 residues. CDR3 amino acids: CSVDAGGYTF. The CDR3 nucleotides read TGCAGCGTTGACGCGGGTGGCTACACCTTC. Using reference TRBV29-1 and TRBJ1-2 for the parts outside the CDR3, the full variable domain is SAVISQKPSRDICQRGTSLTIQCQVDSQVTMMFWYRQQPGQSLTLIATANQGSEATYESGFVIDKFPISRPNLTFSTLTVSNMSPEDSSIYLCSVDAGGYTFGSGTRLTVV.

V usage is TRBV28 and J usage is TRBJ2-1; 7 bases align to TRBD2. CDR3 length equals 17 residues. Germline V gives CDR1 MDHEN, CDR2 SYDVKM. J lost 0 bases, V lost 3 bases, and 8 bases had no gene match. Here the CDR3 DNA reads TGTGCCAGCAGTTTGCGGGGGATAACGAGCTCCTACAATGAGCAGTTCTTC. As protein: CASSLRGITSSYNEQFF.

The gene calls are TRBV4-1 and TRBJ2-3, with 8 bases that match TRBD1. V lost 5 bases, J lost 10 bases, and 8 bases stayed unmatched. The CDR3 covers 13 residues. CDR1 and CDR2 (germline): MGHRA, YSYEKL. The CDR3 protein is CASSYQGALPQYF. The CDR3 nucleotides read TGCGCCAGCAGCTATCAGGGGGCCTTGCCGCAGTATTTT.

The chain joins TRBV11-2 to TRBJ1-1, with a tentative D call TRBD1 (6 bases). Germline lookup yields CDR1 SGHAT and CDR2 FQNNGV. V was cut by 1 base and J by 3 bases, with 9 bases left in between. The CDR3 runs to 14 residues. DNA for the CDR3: TGTGCCAGCAGCTTAGTCGGGACATACACTGAAGCTTTCTTT. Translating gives CASSLVGTYTEAFF.

The CDR3 DNA reads as TGTGCCAGCAGCCTTCCTTTATACGGTCGGGAAAAACTGTTTTTT. Protein: CASSLPLYGREKLFF. V and J are TRBV14 and TRBJ1-4; D gene uncertain. The germline CDR1 and CDR2 sequences are SGHDN and FVKESK. V gave up 4 bases and J gave up 8 bases, with 17 bases separating them. CDR3 length: 15 amino acids.

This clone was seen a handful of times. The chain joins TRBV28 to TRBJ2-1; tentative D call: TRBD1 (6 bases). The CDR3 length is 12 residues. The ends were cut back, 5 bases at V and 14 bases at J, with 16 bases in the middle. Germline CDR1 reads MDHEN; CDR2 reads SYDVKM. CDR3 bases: TGTGCCAGCAGTCAGGGGCCGGTCTCAAAGTTCTTC. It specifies CASSQGPVSKFF.